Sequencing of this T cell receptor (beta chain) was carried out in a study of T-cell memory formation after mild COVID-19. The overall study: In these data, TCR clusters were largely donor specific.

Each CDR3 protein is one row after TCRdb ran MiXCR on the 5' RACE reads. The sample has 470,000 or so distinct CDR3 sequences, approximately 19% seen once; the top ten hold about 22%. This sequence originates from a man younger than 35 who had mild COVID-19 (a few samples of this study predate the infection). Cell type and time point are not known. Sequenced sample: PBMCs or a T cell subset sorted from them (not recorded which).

Here the CDR3 DNA reads TGCGCCAGCAGCTTGGGAGAAGTGAGGGGGTCCTACGAGCAGTACGTC. Translating it yields CASSLGEVRGSYEQYV. The rearrangement links TRBV5-1 to TRBJ2-7; TRBD1 is a possible D gene (6 bases). The CDR3 loop spans 16 amino acids. Trimming took 0 bases from V and 1 from J, leaving 14 bases between them. Looked up from germline, CDR1 is SGHRS and CDR2 is YFSETQ.